Below, 22 T cell receptor beta chains from the same sample are listed, as sequenced in a study of T-cell memory formation after mild COVID-19. One entry per CDR3 protein, called by TCRdb with MiXCR from the 5' RACE reads. Here the sample spans under 110,000 distinct CDR3 sequences, 17% being singletons. Sample: PBMCs or a T cell subset sorted from them (not recorded which). These receptors all stem from an adult woman who had mild COVID-19 (a few samples of this study predate the infection). Cell type and time point are not known.

This rearrangement joins TRBV12-3 or TRBV12-4 to TRBJ2-7; tentatively, D is TRBD1 (5 bases). Trimming took 8 bases from V and 4 from J, leaving 18 bases between them. This CDR3 is built from 14 residues. The CDR3 loop reads CASSPTGRRYEQYF. The CDR3 DNA follows: TGTGCCAGCTCCCCTACAGGACGGCGGTACGAGCAGTACTTC.

The chain uses TRBV7-7 and TRBJ2-7; maybe TRBD1 (6 bases). Trimming cost V 4 bases and J 2 bases, with 9 bases left between them. CDR1 and CDR2 (germline): SSHAT, FNYEAQ (reference sequence). This CDR3 region has 13 residues. CDR3 loop: CASSSDRTYEQYF. The CDR3 DNA reads TGTGCCAGCAGCTCCGACAGGACCTACGAGCAGTACTTC.

The sample holds a few counts of this clonotype. This chain links TRBV6-5 with TRBJ1-2; D is perhaps TRBD1 (6 bases). The germline V gene has CDR1 MNHEY and CDR2 SVGAGI. V lost 5 bases, J lost 5 bases, and 18 bases lay in between. CDR3 length: 15 amino acids. In nucleotides, the CDR3 is TGTGCCAGCAGTGCACTCGCCGGACAGATTTATGGCTACACCTTC. Amino acids: CASSALAGQIYGYTF.

This clonotype has more than one count but fewer than ten. The junction differs from germline at one of its ends, possibly a read error. V usage is TRBV5-1 and J usage is TRBJ2-3; D is unclear. Germline CDR1 and CDR2: SGHRS and YFSETQ. The CDR3 loop spans 16 amino acids. The CDR3 sequence is CASNLVGQSITDTQYF. The CDR3 DNA follows: TGCGCCAGCAACTTGGTAGGCCAGTCCATAACAGATACGCAGTATTTT.

Many counts were recorded for this clonotype. A read error may produce the germline difference seen at one junction end. The V gene is TRBV5-1, the J gene TRBJ1-1; maybe TRBD1 (5 bases). CDR1 and CDR2 from the germline V gene are SGHRS and YFSETQ. This CDR3 has 13 amino acids. The CDR3 nucleotides read TGTGCCAGCAGCTTCGGGGGAAACACTGAAGCTTTCTTT. Translated, it gives CASSFGGNTEAFF.

The rearrangement uses TRBV4-1 and TRBJ2-3; D is perhaps TRBD2 (5 bases). CDR1 and CDR2 from the germline V gene are MGHRA and YSYEKL. V was shortened by 3 bases and J by 4 bases, with 8 bases between the two germline ends. This CDR3 is built from 13 residues. The CDR3 loop is CASSHPGSDTQYF. CDR3 DNA: TGCGCCAGCAGCCATCCGGGGTCAGATACGCAGTATTTT.

The CDR3 nucleotides read TGCGCCAGCAGCCAAGATTGGTTAAAGCGGGAGCACCAGTTCTTC. This translates into CASSQDWLKREHQFF. The chain couples TRBV4-3 to TRBJ2-1; the match to TRBD2 covers 8 bases. V trimming: 0 bases; J trimming: 13 bases; junction bases outside the gene matches: 11. Germline-derived CDR1 and CDR2 are LGHNA and YSLEER. The length of the CDR3 is 15 residues.

This clonotype was seen a handful of times. V is TRBV20-1 and J is TRBJ1-5; D may be TRBD1 (6 bases). CDR3 size: 14 residues. Germline lookup yields CDR1 DFQATT and CDR2 SNEGSKA (reference sequence). V lost 3 bases to trimming and J lost 3 bases, with 12 bases between them. CDR3 region: CSASGGGSNQPQHF. In nucleotides, the CDR3 is TGCAGTGCTAGTGGCGGGGGCTCCAATCAGCCCCAGCATTTT.

This clonotype was observed a handful of times. The genes are TRBV20-1 and TRBJ2-7; TRBD1 aligns across 7 bases. V shed 6 bases and J 4 bases; nucleotides not matched to a gene: 12. Per the germline V gene, CDR1 is DFQATT and CDR2 is SNEGSKA (reference sequence). This CDR3 spans 14 amino acids. CDR3 sequence: CSAPTRQGLYEQYF. In nucleotides, the CDR3 is TGCAGTGCCCCGACGAGACAGGGCCTATACGAGCAGTACTTC.

The chain links TRBV29-1 to TRBJ2-5; weak D call: TRBD1 (5 bases). Trimming took off 4 bases at V and 7 bases at J, with 13 bases between the two ends. Germline assignment: CDR1 SQVTM and CDR2 ANQGSEA. The CDR3 is 12 amino acids. The CDR3 sequence is CSVVAEQGTQYF. The CDR3 region has the DNA TGCAGCGTTGTCGCAGAGCAGGGGACCCAGTACTTC.

This rearrangement joins TRBV5-1 to TRBJ1-1; D is unclear. Trimming stripped 4 bases from V and 6 bases from J, with 16 bases between. Germline V gene data show CDR1 as SGHRS and CDR2 as YFSETQ. This CDR3 has 14 residues. The CDR3 DNA follows: TGCGCCAGCAGCCTGAGAGGGCAGAAAGCTGAAGCTTTCTTT. Amino acid sequence: CASSLRGQKAEAFF.

This chain connects TRBV4-3 to TRBJ1-2; TRBD1 agrees at 10 bases. The CDR3 loop spans 16 amino acids. The V segment lost 3 bases and the J segment 1 base; nucleotides outside the gene matches: 5. Germline CDR1 is LGHNA and CDR2 is YSLEER. The CDR3 here is CASSQVGQGSNYGYTF. CDR3 sequence (DNA): TGCGCCAGCAGCCAGGTGGGACAGGGGAGTAACTATGGCTACACCTTC.

The gene calls are TRBV7-9 and TRBJ2-1, with 15 bases that match TRBD2. The CDR3 totals 18 residues. The germline V gene has CDR1 SEHNR and CDR2 FQNEAQ (reference sequence). Trimming cost V 3 bases and J 2 bases; bases outside gene matches: 5. CDR3 in amino acids: CASSFGTSGRPAYNEQFF. The CDR3, as DNA: TGTGCCAGCAGCTTCGGGACTAGCGGGAGGCCCGCCTACAATGAGCAGTTCTTC.

This clonotype showed up many times. The chain joins TRBV30 to TRBJ2-7, with D perhaps matching TRBD1 (5 bases). Trimming removed 1 base from V and 2 bases from J, with 9 bases in between. CDR3 length equals 13 residues. Germline-derived CDR1 and CDR2 are GTSNPN and SVGIG (reference sequence). The CDR3, as DNA: TGTGCCTGGAGTGCGGACATGACCTACGAGCAGTACTTC. This translates into CAWSADMTYEQYF.

V usage is TRBV6-5 and J usage is TRBJ2-1; D is unresolved. Germline CDR1 is MNHEY and CDR2 is SVGAGI. Between the trimmed V and J ends, which lost 2 bases and 8 bases, there was a span of 13 bases. The CDR3 loop spans 14 amino acids. The CDR3 sequence: CASSYTRRGDEQFF. In DNA form, the CDR3 reads TGTGCCAGCAGTTACACCAGACGTGGCGATGAGCAGTTCTTC.

V is TRBV10-3 and J is TRBJ2-3, with 11 bases lining up with TRBD2. This CDR3 region has 17 residues. J lost 4 bases, V lost 1 base, and 7 bases had no gene match. Germline CDR1 ENHRY, CDR2 SYGVKD. The CDR3 DNA reads TGTGCCATCAGTGAGTTAGCGGGGGGGCCCAGCCCAGATACGCAGTATTTT. Translated: CAISELAGGPSPDTQYF.

The V and J genes are TRBV6-2 or TRBV6-3 and TRBJ2-5; D unclear. This CDR3 has 14 amino acids. Per germline, CDR1 MNHEY and CDR2 SVGEGT. V lost 4 bases and J 10 bases, leaving 19 bases between the germline ends. The CDR3 region is CASSSPGSRLDQYF. The CDR3 nucleotides read TGTGCCAGCAGTTCTCCGGGCTCCCGATTGGACCAGTACTTC.

This clonotype occurred a few times. A clone one base away is much larger, so this may be a read error. The chain couples TRBV6-4 to TRBJ2-3; D is perhaps TRBD2 (6 bases). Trimming removed 8 bases at V and 0 bases at J, with 12 bases between. Germline V gene data show CDR1 as MRHNA and CDR2 as SNTAGT. This CDR3 region has 14 residues. CDR3 residues: CASGSGTSTDTQYF. The CDR3 coding sequence is TGTGCCAGCGGCTCCGGGACTAGCACAGATACGCAGTATTTT.

This chain links TRBV5-6 with TRBJ1-2; D not certain. The CDR3 sequence is 14 residues long. V was cut by 4 bases and J by 6 bases, with 16 bases left in between. The V gene's germline CDR1 is SGHDT and CDR2 YYEEEE. The CDR3 nucleotides are TGTGCCAGCAGCGAACCGGGCCTAGTGGATGGCTACACCTTC. Protein product: CASSEPGLVDGYTF.

The V and J genes are TRBV28 and TRBJ2-7, with D unresolved. The CDR3 is 16 residues long. Germline CDR1 reads MDHEN; CDR2 reads SYDVKM. Trimming shortened V by 6 bases and J by 0 bases, and 18 bases separated the two germline ends. The CDR3 bases are TGTGCCAGCAGCCCTAACCCGCTATTAAGCTCCTACGAGCAGTACTTC. Translated: CASSPNPLLSSYEQYF. The full variable domain, its missing parts supplied by reference TRBV28 and TRBJ2-7, is DVKVTQSSRYLVKRTGEKVFLECVQDMDHENMFWYRQDPGLGLRLIYFSYDVKMKEKGDIPEGYSVSREKKERFSLILESASTNQTSMYLCASSPNPLLSSYEQYFGPGTRLTVT.

This clonotype was observed a handful of times. The genes are TRBV5-1 and TRBJ2-3; the match to TRBD2 covers 8 bases. Per germline, CDR1 SGHRS and CDR2 YFSETQ. The trim removed 4 bases at V and 10 bases at J, leaving 8 bases unmatched. This CDR3 is 13 amino acids long. CDR3 protein: CASSTGLEVSQYF. The CDR3 DNA follows: TGCGCCAGCAGCACGGGACTAGAAGTTTCGCAGTATTTT.

The rearrangement joins TRBV29-1 to TRBJ1-5; perhaps TRBD1 as D (5 bases). Germline V lookup: CDR1 SQVTM, CDR2 ANQGSEA. The CDR3 is 13 residues long. Trimming removed 7 bases from V and 6 bases from J, with 16 bases in between. The CDR3 spells CSDEGRQVQPQHF. In DNA form, the CDR3 reads TGCAGCGATGAGGGGAGGCAGGTTCAGCCCCAGCATTTT.